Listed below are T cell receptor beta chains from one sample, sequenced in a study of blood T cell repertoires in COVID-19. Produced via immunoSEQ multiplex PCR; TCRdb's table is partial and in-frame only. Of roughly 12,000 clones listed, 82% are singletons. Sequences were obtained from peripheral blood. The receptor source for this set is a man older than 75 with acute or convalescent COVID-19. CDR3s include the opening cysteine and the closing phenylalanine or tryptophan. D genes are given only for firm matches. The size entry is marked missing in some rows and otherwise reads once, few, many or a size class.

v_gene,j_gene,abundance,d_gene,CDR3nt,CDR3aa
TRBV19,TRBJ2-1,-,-,TGTGCCAGTACCAATGGAGGTAATGAGCAGTTCTTC,CASTNGGNEQFF
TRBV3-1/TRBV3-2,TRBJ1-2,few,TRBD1,TGTGCCAGCAGCCAGAGGGGACAGACTGGCTACACCTTC,CASSQRGQTGYTF
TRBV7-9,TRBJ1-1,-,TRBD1,TGTGCCAGCAGAACAACAGGGGTCACTGAAGCTTTCTTT,CASRTTGVTEAFF
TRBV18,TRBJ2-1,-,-,TGTGCCAGCTCACCCCGCGGGGTAGAGAATGAGCAGTTCTTC,CASSPRGVENEQFF
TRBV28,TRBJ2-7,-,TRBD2,TGTGCCAGCATCGGGGAGGGGGAGCAGTACTTC,CASIGEGEQYF
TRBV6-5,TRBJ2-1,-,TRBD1,TGTGCCAGCAGCCGTGACAGGGGCTATTACAATGAGCAGTTCTTC,CASSRDRGYYNEQFF
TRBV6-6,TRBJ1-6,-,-,TGTGCCAGCGGAAAAGAACAGGTCAAAGGTTCACCCCTCCACTTT,CASGKEQVKGSPLHF
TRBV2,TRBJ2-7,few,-,TGTGCCAGCACACCCGGGACTGACTACGAGCAGTACTTC,CASTPGTDYEQYF
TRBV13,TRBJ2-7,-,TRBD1,TGTGCCAGCAGCTTAGTGGCAGGGGGCGCGGAGCAGTACTTC,CASSLVAGGAEQYF
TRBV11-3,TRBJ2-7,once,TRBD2,TGTGCCAGCAGCCCGGGGACTAGCGGGGTCGAGCAGTACTTC,CASSPGTSGVEQYF
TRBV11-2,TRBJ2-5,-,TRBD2,TGTGCCAGCAGCTTCGGAGGAAGCGGGGACGAGCCCCAGTACTTC,CASSFGGSGDEPQYF
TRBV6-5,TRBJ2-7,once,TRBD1,TGTGCCAGCAGTTACTCGAACCAGGGGGCCTACGAGCAGTACTTC,CASSYSNQGAYEQYF
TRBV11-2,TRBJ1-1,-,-,TGTGCCAGCAGCAGCCGGACTGAAGCTTTCTTT,CASSSRTEAFF
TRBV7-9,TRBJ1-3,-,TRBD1,TGTGCCAGCGGGACAGCTGGCGACACCATATATTTT,CASGTAGDTIYF
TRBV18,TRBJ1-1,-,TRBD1,TGTGCCAGCTCACCCCGGACAGGGGGAGGTGAAGCTTTCTTT,CASSPRTGGGEAFF
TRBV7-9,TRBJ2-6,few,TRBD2,TGTGCCAGCAGCCCGTCGGGGGGGCCGGGGGCCAACGTCCTGACTTTC,CASSPSGGPGANVLTF
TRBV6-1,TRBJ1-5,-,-,TGTGCCAGCAGTGATCAGGGTGTGGAAAATCAGCCCCAGCATTTT,CASSDQGVENQPQHF